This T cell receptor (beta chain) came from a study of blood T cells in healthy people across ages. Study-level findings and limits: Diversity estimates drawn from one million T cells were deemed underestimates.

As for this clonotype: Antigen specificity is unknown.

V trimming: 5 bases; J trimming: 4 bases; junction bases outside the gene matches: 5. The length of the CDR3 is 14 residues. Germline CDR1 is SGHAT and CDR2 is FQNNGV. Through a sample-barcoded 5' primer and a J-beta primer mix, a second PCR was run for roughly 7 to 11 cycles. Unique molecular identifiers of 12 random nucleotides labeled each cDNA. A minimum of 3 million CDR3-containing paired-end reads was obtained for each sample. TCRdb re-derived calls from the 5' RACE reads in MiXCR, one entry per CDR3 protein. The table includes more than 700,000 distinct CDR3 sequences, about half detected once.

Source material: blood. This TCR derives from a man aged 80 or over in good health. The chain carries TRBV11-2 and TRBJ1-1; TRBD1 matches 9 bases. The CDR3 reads CASSPGTGFTEAFF. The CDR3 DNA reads TGTGCCAGCAGCCCCGGGACAGGGTTCACTGAAGCTTTCTTT.